This is a list of T cell receptor beta chains from one sample in a study of control samples from healthy donors and cancer patients. Profiling relied on immunoSEQ multiplex PCR, and the TCRdb table lists in-frame clones only, not all of them. Of about 160,000 clones in the sample, approximately 94% were seen once. The sample consisted of blood. The source is a woman aged 35 to 49 in good health. CDR3s include the opening cysteine and the closing phenylalanine or tryptophan. D genes are given only for firm matches. The size entry is marked missing in some rows and otherwise reads once, few, many or a size class.

v_gene: TRBV27; d_gene: -; j_gene: TRBJ2-1; abundance: -; CDR3nt: TGTGCCAGCAGTTTATACTGGGAGGGGGGGGAGCAGTTCTTC; CDR3aa: CASSLYWEGGEQFF
v_gene: TRBV4-1; d_gene: -; j_gene: TRBJ1-2; abundance: -; CDR3nt: TGCGCCAGCAGCCTAGGGGTTGGAGGGGAGGCCTATGGCTACACCTTC; CDR3aa: CASSLGVGGEAYGYTF
v_gene: TRBV9; d_gene: -; j_gene: TRBJ2-7; abundance: -; CDR3nt: TGTGCCAGCAGCGTAGACCGGGGAACCTACGAGCAGTACTTC; CDR3aa: CASSVDRGTYEQYF
v_gene: TRBV12-3/TRBV12-4; d_gene: -; j_gene: TRBJ2-3; abundance: -; CDR3nt: TGTGCCAGCAGTCGGGGGGATACGCAGTATTTT; CDR3aa: CASSRGDTQYF
v_gene: TRBV18; d_gene: TRBD1; j_gene: TRBJ1-2; abundance: -; CDR3nt: TGTGCCAGCTCACCACGAAGCATCGCGACAGGGGTCTATGGCTACACCTTC; CDR3aa: CASSPRSIATGVYGYTF
v_gene: TRBV3-1/TRBV3-2; d_gene: -; j_gene: TRBJ2-7; abundance: -; CDR3nt: TGTGCCACCGGGGCGGACGCCGATGTGAGTCGGCAGTACTTC; CDR3aa: CATGADADVSRQYF
v_gene: TRBV27; d_gene: -; j_gene: TRBJ1-2; abundance: -; CDR3nt: TGTGCCAGCAGTTTATCCCCCGGGTATGGCTACACCTTC; CDR3aa: CASSLSPGYGYTF
v_gene: TRBV5-4; d_gene: TRBD1; j_gene: TRBJ2-7; abundance: -; CDR3nt: TGTGCCAGCAGCCCCCGGGACAGGGCCTACGAGCAGTACTTC; CDR3aa: CASSPRDRAYEQYF
v_gene: TRBV7-2; d_gene: -; j_gene: TRBJ1-2; abundance: -; CDR3nt: TGTGCCAGCAGCTTGGACAATAACTATGGCTACACCTTC; CDR3aa: CASSLDNNYGYTF
v_gene: TRBV7-2; d_gene: -; j_gene: TRBJ1-1; abundance: -; CDR3nt: TGTGCCAGCAGCTTAGATCCAGGCCCGATGAGGGCTTTCTTT; CDR3aa: CASSLDPGPMRAFF
v_gene: TRBV18; d_gene: -; j_gene: TRBJ1-6; abundance: -; CDR3nt: TGTGCCAGCTCACCCCGGGGCGGCGAAAATTCACCCCTCCACTTT; CDR3aa: CASSPRGGENSPLHF
v_gene: TRBV29-1; d_gene: TRBD1; j_gene: TRBJ2-5; abundance: -; CDR3nt: TGCAGCGTTGGCGGCAGGGGGCCATCGGAGACCCAGTACTTC; CDR3aa: CSVGGRGPSETQYF
v_gene: TRBV5-6; d_gene: -; j_gene: TRBJ1-1; abundance: -; CDR3nt: TGTGCCAGCAGCTATTACAGGTCAATGAACACTGAAGCTTTCTTT; CDR3aa: CASSYYRSMNTEAFF
v_gene: TRBV10-3; d_gene: -; j_gene: TRBJ1-6; abundance: once; CDR3nt: TGTGCCATCAGTGAGGTAGGGGAAGATAATTCACCCCTCCACTTT; CDR3aa: CAISEVGEDNSPLHF
v_gene: TRBV5-1; d_gene: -; j_gene: TRBJ2-2; abundance: -; CDR3nt: TGCGCCAGCAGCTTCGACAGTTACCCGAACACCGGGGAGCTGTTTTTT; CDR3aa: CASSFDSYPNTGELFF
v_gene: TRBV7-9; d_gene: TRBD2; j_gene: TRBJ2-7; abundance: -; CDR3nt: TGTGCCAGCAGCCCCGGGGGGGCTTCCTACGAGCAGTACTTC; CDR3aa: CASSPGGASYEQYF
v_gene: TRBV29-1; d_gene: -; j_gene: TRBJ2-5; abundance: -; CDR3nt: TGCAGCGTTGCCTCGATTGATCACCAAGAGACCCAGTACTTC; CDR3aa: CSVASIDHQETQYF
v_gene: TRBV20-1; d_gene: TRBD1; j_gene: TRBJ1-2; abundance: -; CDR3nt: TGCAGTGCTAGTAAGGGGGCGCCCGGAGGCTACACCTTC; CDR3aa: CSASKGAPGGYTF
v_gene: TRBV4-3; d_gene: -; j_gene: TRBJ2-7; abundance: once; CDR3nt: TGCGCCAGCAGCCAAGGGCAAGGGGAAGCGGGCGAGCAGTACTTC; CDR3aa: CASSQGQGEAGEQYF
v_gene: TRBV3-1/TRBV3-2; d_gene: -; j_gene: TRBJ1-5; abundance: once; CDR3nt: TGTGCCAGCAGCCGAACAGGGAATAGCAATCAGCCCCAGCATTTT; CDR3aa: CASSRTGNSNQPQHF
v_gene: TRBV5-1; d_gene: -; j_gene: TRBJ1-2; abundance: -; CDR3nt: TGCGCCAGCACCCTCGGGACCACCAGCTATGGCTACACCTTC; CDR3aa: CASTLGTTSYGYTF
v_gene: TRBV7-2; d_gene: -; j_gene: TRBJ1-5; abundance: -; CDR3nt: TGTGCCAGCAGCTTAGGGTACAGGCAGCCCCAGCATTTT; CDR3aa: CASSLGYRQPQHF
v_gene: TRBV5-6; d_gene: TRBD2; j_gene: TRBJ2-1; abundance: -; CDR3nt: TGTGCCAGCAGCTTGGATCGGGGGGAAGTGGTCAATGAGCAGTTCTTC; CDR3aa: CASSLDRGEVVNEQFF
v_gene: TRBV4-3; d_gene: TRBD1; j_gene: TRBJ2-2; abundance: -; CDR3nt: TGCGCCAGCAGCCACCCGAGCGAGACAGGGGGCGCGTGGACCGGGGAGCTGTTTTTT; CDR3aa: CASSHPSETGGAWTGELFF
v_gene: TRBV4-3; d_gene: -; j_gene: TRBJ2-5; abundance: -; CDR3nt: TGCGCCAGCAGCCAAGGGGAGTTCGAGACCCAGTACTTC; CDR3aa: CASSQGEFETQYF
v_gene: TRBV4-2; d_gene: TRBD1; j_gene: TRBJ1-2; abundance: -; CDR3nt: TGTGCCAGCAGCCGCAAACTACGGGGACAGACGTATGGCTACACCTTC; CDR3aa: CASSRKLRGQTYGYTF
v_gene: TRBV6-5; d_gene: -; j_gene: TRBJ1-3; abundance: -; CDR3nt: TGTGCCAGCAAGCCGACCTCTGGAAACACCATATATTTT; CDR3aa: CASKPTSGNTIYF